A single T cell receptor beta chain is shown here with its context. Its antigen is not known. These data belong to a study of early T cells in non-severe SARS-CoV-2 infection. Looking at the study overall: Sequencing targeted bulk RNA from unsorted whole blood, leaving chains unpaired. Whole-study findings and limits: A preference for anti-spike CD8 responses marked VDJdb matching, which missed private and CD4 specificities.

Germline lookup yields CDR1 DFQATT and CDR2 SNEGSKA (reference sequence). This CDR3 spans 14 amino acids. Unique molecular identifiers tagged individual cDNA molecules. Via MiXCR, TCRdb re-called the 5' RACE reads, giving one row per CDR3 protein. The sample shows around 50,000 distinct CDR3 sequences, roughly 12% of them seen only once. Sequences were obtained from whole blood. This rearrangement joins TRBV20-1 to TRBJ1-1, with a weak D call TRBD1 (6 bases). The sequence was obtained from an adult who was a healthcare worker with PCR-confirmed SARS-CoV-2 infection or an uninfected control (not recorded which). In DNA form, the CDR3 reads TGCAGCCGAGGGGAGGGACATCGACCCTCTGAAGCTTTCTTT. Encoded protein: CSRGEGHRPSEAFF.